This T cell receptor beta chain was identified in a study of human T cells and chemical hapten exposure. About the study: On roughly 2 cm by roughly 2 cm of upper inner arm skin, sensitization was performed with 2% DPC. Study-level points and caveats: Once DPC sensitization occurred, TCRs above 1 in 1000 frequency showed no change.

Trimming took 3 bases from V and 6 from J, leaving 15 bases between them. This CDR3 spans 14 amino acids. Germline-derived CDR1 and CDR2 are MGHDK and SYGVNS. This clonotype was observed a few times. Its cognate antigen is unknown. Individual cDNA molecules each carried unique molecular identifiers attached by the library. MiXCR was run by TCRdb on the RACE reads, yielding one entry per CDR3 protein. This repertoire shows 180,000 or so distinct CDR3 sequences, roughly 14% found once; its top ten account for 1.5% to 2%. Noted time point: patch test 1, 2 weeks after DPC sensitization. The treatment was: therapeutic diphenylcyclopropenone sensitization with weekly scalp DPC.

The sequences come from whole blood, collected in connection with sensitization to the hapten diphenylcyclopropenone (DPC). The V and J genes are TRBV25-1 and TRBJ2-7, with D perhaps assigned TRBD1 or TRBD2 (6 bases each). The receptor comes from a woman aged 30 to 39 with alopecia areata. Some clones in this sample may be carry-over from other donors' samples. CDR3: CASSDPGGMAEQYF. DNA for the CDR3: TGTGCCAGCAGTGACCCCGGGGGCATGGCCGAGCAGTACTTC.